This T cell receptor (beta chain) was documented in a study of regulatory T cells in long-lasting Graves disease. Time point described: persistent/refractory GD, antithyroid drugs over 5 years with positive TRAb. RNA isolated from PBMCs was used to make the TCR library. Investigators prepared the TCR beta libraries by applying iRepertoire HTBI primers and Arm-PCR of CDR3 regions. TCRdb called the multiplex PCR reads again in MiXCR, with one record for every CDR3 protein. Of fewer than 550,000 distinct CDR3 sequences in the sample, approximately 21% were seen once. The V segment lost 4 bases and the J segment 2 bases; nucleotides outside the gene matches: 10. Germline assignment: CDR1 SGHTA and CDR2 FQGNSA. The CDR3 is 17 amino acids.

The starting material was peripheral blood mononuclear cells (PBMCs), obtained when the disease was refractory, from a patient treated with antithyroid drugs. The receptor comes from a female donor with Graves disease. The rearrangement joins TRBV7-2 to TRBJ2-3, with 9 bases identical to TRBD2. Here the CDR3 DNA reads TGTGCCAGCAGCTGGGTACTTAGCGGGGGCCACACAGATACGCAGTATTTT. Residues: CASSWVLSGGHTDTQYF.